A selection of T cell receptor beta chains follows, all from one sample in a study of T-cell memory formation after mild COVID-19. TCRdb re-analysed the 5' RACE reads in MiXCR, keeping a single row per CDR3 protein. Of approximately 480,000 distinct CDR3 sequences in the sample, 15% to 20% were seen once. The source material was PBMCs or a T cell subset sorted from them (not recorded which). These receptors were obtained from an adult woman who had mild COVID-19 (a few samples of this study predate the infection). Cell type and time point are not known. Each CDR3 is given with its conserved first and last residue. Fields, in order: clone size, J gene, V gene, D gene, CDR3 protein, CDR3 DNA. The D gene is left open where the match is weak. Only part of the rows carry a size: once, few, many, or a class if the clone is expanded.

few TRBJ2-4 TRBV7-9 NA CASSLVPVGLEKNIQYF TGTGCCAGCAGCTTGGTCCCTGTCGGACTCGAAAAAAACATTCAGTACTTC
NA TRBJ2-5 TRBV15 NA CATSREAGGETQYF TGTGCCACCAGCAGAGAGGCAGGTGGGGAGACCCAGTACTTC
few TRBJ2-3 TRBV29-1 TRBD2 CSVEASGGADTQYF TGCAGCGTTGAGGCTAGCGGGGGCGCAGATACGCAGTATTTT
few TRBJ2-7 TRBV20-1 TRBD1 CSARDSGQEIYVYEQYF TGCAGTGCTAGAGATTCGGGACAGGAAATTTACGTCTACGAGCAGTACTTC
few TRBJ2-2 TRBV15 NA CATSRPGGAITGELFF TGTGCCACCAGCAGACCTGGGGGAGCGATTACCGGGGAGCTGTTTTTT
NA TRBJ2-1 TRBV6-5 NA CASRRDGSSYNEQFF TGTGCCAGCAGGCGGGACGGTAGCTCCTACAATGAGCAGTTCTTC
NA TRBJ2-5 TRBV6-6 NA CASSPAWVPEETQYF TGTGCCAGCAGTCCGGCCTGGGTGCCCGAGGAGACCCAGTACTTC
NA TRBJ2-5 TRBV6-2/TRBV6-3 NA CASIRGTAEATQYF TGTGCCAGCATTAGAGGGACGGCCGAGGCGACCCAGTACTTC
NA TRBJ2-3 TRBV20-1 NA CSARDRVAALTDTQYF TGCAGTGCTAGAGATCGGGTAGCGGCGCTCACAGATACGCAGTATTTT
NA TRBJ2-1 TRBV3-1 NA CASSVGVGSVHEQFF TGTGCCAGCAGCGTAGGGGTGGGTAGCGTTCATGAGCAGTTCTTC
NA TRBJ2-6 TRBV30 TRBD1 CAWRRGTASSGANVLTF TGTGCCTGGAGGAGGGGGACAGCGTCCTCTGGGGCCAACGTCCTGACTTTC
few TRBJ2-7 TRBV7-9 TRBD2 CASSHGLAESYEQYF TGTGCCAGCAGCCACGGACTAGCGGAATCCTACGAGCAGTACTTC
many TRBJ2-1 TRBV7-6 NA CASSLGRGDWNNEQFF TGTGCCAGCAGCCTAGGCAGGGGCGATTGGAACAATGAGCAGTTCTTC
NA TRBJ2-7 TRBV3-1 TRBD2 CASSQFSGRPHEQYF TGTGCCAGCAGCCAATTCAGCGGGAGGCCCCACGAGCAGTACTTC
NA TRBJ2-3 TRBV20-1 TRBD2 CSARDPGTSGEGPTDTQYF TGCAGTGCTAGAGACCCCGGGACTAGCGGGGAGGGACCCACAGATACGCAGTATTTT
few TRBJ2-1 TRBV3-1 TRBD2 CASSQEGGNEQFF TGTGCCAGCAGCCAAGAGGGGGGGAATGAGCAGTTCTTC
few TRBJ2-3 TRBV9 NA CASTPPLDGTLSTDTQYF TGTGCCAGCACACCCCCCTTGGATGGGACCCTCAGCACAGATACGCAGTATTTT
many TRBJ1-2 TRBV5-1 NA CASSLEIVGYGYTF TGCGCCAGCAGCTTGGAGATAGTGGGTTATGGCTACACCTTC
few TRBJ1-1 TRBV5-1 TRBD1 CASSLDRGGTEAFF TGCGCCAGCAGCCTCGACAGGGGAGGGACTGAAGCTTTCTTT
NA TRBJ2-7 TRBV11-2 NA CASSPFMGVPEQYF TGTGCCAGCAGCCCCTTCATGGGGGTTCCCGAGCAGTACTTC
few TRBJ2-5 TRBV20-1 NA CSARTGSGASKETQYF TGCAGTGCTCGAACCGGGTCTGGGGCTAGTAAAGAGACCCAGTACTTC
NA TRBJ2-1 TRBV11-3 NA CASSPAQNEQFF TGTGCCAGCAGCCCTGCGCAGAACGAGCAGTTCTTC
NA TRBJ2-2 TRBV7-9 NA CASSRPGHTGELFF TGTGCCAGCAGCCGCCCGGGGCACACCGGGGAGCTGTTTTTT
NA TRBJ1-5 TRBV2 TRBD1 CASRAQGTSNQPQHF TGTGCCAGCAGGGCACAGGGGACTAGCAATCAGCCCCAGCATTTT
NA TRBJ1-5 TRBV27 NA CASSLVGDGQPQHF TGTGCCAGCAGCTTAGTAGGGGACGGACAGCCCCAGCATTTT
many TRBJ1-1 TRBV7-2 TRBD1 CASRPRTGKTEAFF TGTGCCAGCAGACCACGGACAGGGAAGACTGAAGCTTTCTTT
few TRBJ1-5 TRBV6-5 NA CASSPYRNSNQPQHF TGTGCCAGCAGTCCCTATAGGAATAGCAATCAGCCCCAGCATTTT
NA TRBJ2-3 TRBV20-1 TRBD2 CSARSPGLATDTQYF TGCAGTGCTAGAAGCCCGGGACTAGCGACAGATACGCAGTATTTT
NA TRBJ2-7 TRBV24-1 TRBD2 CATSDRTSGGIDEQYF TGTGCCACCAGTGATCGGACTAGCGGGGGGATCGACGAGCAGTACTTC
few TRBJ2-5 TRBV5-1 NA CASSPRGSGETQYF TGCGCCAGCAGCCCGAGGGGCTCCGGGGAGACCCAGTACTTC